One and the same sample provided the 17 T cell receptor beta chains below, sequenced in a study of CD8+CD57+ T cells in acquired aplastic anemia. CDR3 and TCR beta VDJ profiling relied on a genomic DNA template. TCRdb itself ran the reads through MiXCR, one entry per CDR3 protein. The sample includes about 190,000 distinct CDR3 sequences, approximately 52% of them seen just once. Specimen: sorted CD4+, CD8+, or CD8+CD57+ T cells (not recorded which) from PBMCs. The source is a human donor in good health, serving as a control.

The chain links TRBV10-3 to TRBJ1-5, with D hard to call. This CDR3 comprises 13 residues. The germline V gene encodes CDR1 ENHRY and CDR2 SYGVKD. Trimming cost V 5 bases and J 4 bases, with 9 bases left between them. This CDR3 reads CAISLNPNQPQHF. The CDR3, as DNA: TGTGCCATCAGTTTAAACCCTAATCAGCCCCAGCATTTT.

This clonotype was observed many times. CDR3 region: CASSLIGRMRDTEAFF. The CDR3 DNA sequence: TGTGCCAGCAGTTTAATAGGGCGAATGAGGGACACTGAAGCTTTCTTT. The chain uses TRBV28 and TRBJ1-1; D gene unclear. Trimming took 2 bases from V and 3 from J, leaving 16 bases between them. The CDR3 extends over 16 amino acids. Germline CDR1 and CDR2: MDHEN and SYDVKM.

A few counts support this clonotype. A clone one base away is much larger, so this may be a read error. This rearrangement joins TRBV2 to TRBJ1-6; TRBD1 might be the D (5 bases). V was shortened by 6 bases and J by 9 bases, with 9 bases between the two germline ends. CDR3 size: 12 residues. CDR1 is SNHLY, CDR2 FYNNEI, per germline. The CDR3 sequence is CASSQGFSPLHF. The CDR3 nucleotides read TGTGCCAGCAGCCAGGGTTTTTCACCCCTCCACTTT. Complete variable domain (other parts from reference TRBV2 and TRBJ1-6): EPEVTQTPSHQVTQMGQEVILRCVPISNHLYFYWYRQILGQKVEFLVSFYNNEISEKSEIFDDQFSVERPDGSNFTLKIRSTKLEDSAMYFCASSQGFSPLHFGNGTRLTVT.

The chain carries TRBV20-1 and TRBJ1-1; unclear D gene. V was clipped by 4 bases and J by 3 bases, with 6 bases between them. This CDR3 comprises 11 residues. Germline loops: CDR1 DFQATT, CDR2 SNEGSKA (reference sequence). CDR3 region: CSAIDYTEAFF. Here the CDR3 DNA reads TGCAGTGCTATCGACTACACTGAAGCTTTCTTT.

This clonotype came up once. This chain joins TRBV29-1 and TRBJ1-2, with TRBD1 identical over 7 bases. Germline-derived CDR1 and CDR2 are SQVTM and ANQGSEA. V lost 6 bases and J lost 0; bases outside the gene matches: 4. The CDR3 loop spans 13 amino acids. This chain's CDR3 is CSVRGTANYGYTF. The CDR3 bases are TGCAGCGTCCGCGGGACAGCTAACTATGGCTACACCTTC.

The chain couples TRBV2 to TRBJ2-5; D gene unclear. This CDR3 contains 11 residues. CDR1 and CDR2 (germline): SNHLY, FYNNEI. V was trimmed by 7 bases and J by 3 bases, leaving 6 bases between them. The CDR3 nucleotides are TGTGCCAGCACCACGGAAGAGACCCAGTACTTC. Translated, it gives CASTTEETQYF.

The V gene is TRBV6-2 or TRBV6-3, the J gene TRBJ1-1; tentative D call: TRBD1 (6 bases). V lost 7 bases and J lost 1, with 16 bases in between. The CDR3 is made up of 15 amino acids. Looked up from germline, CDR1 is MNHEY and CDR2 is SVGEGT. The CDR3, as DNA: TGTGCCAGCACCTCCCCGGGGGGCCGGAACACTGAAGCTTTCTTT. Translated, it gives CASTSPGGRNTEAFF.

The gene calls are TRBV7-2 and TRBJ1-3; D might be TRBD1 (5 bases). CDR1 and CDR2 from the germline V gene are SGHTA and FQGNSA. This CDR3 has 18 amino acids. Trimming pared 5 bases from V and 1 base from J, leaving 21 bases between. The CDR3 here is CASSLTTLAGPSGNTIYF. CDR3 DNA sequence: TGTGCCAGCAGCCTGACTACGTTGGCGGGGCCGTCTGGAAACACCATATATTTT.

The J gene is TRBJ2-3, the V gene TRBV7-3; the D gene is possibly TRBD2 (7 bases). The V and J ends lost 5 bases and 8 bases respectively, with 26 bases between them. The CDR3 extends over 17 amino acids. Germline CDR1 is SGHTA and CDR2 is FQGTGA. CDR3 in amino acids: CASSPRGGGGGPTTQYF. DNA for the CDR3: TGTGCCAGCAGCCCTCGAGGGGGGGGGGGGGGACCCACTACGCAGTATTTT.

This clonotype occurred many times. The chain couples TRBV6-5 to TRBJ1-2, with D unclear. V was trimmed by 4 bases and J by 4 bases, leaving 4 bases between them. The V gene's germline CDR1 is MNHEY and CDR2 SVGAGI. CDR3 size: 11 residues. CDR3 region: CASSFGYGYTF. The CDR3 DNA follows: TGTGCCAGCAGTTTCGGCTATGGCTACACCTTC.

This clonotype was seen ten or more times. This chain uses TRBV12-5 with TRBJ1-2, with D unresolved. Germline assignment: CDR1 LGHNT and CDR2 FRNRAP. The CDR3 contains 13 residues. Trimming removed 3 bases at V and 4 bases at J, with 9 bases between. DNA for the CDR3: TGTGCTAGTGGTTTAGCCGGAATCTATGGCTACACCTTC. As protein: CASGLAGIYGYTF.

This clonotype was observed a few times. This may be a read error, as it is one base from a much larger clone. The rearrangement links TRBV5-1 to TRBJ1-1; TRBD1 is a possible D gene (5 bases). In germline, CDR1 is SGHRS, CDR2 YFSETQ. The CDR3 length is 13 residues. In DNA form, the CDR3 reads TGCGCCAGCAGTTATCCTGACAGCACTGAAGCTTCCTTT. This encodes CASSYPDSTEASF.

Details on this clonotype: A much larger clone differs from this one at a single base, so this may be a read error. The chain joins TRBV27 to TRBJ1-5; a possible D gene is TRBD1 (6 bases). This CDR3 region has 15 residues. Germline V gene lookup returns CDR1 MNHEY and CDR2 SMNVEV (reference sequence). Here the CDR3 reads CASRDQGFPNQPRHF. In nucleotides, the CDR3 is TGTGCCAGCAGGGACCAGGGGTTTCCCAATCAGCCCCGGCATTTT.

This clonotype was seen just once. V gene TRBV2 combines with J gene TRBJ2-7; either TRBD1 or TRBD2 may fit D (6 bases each). V gave up 6 bases and J gave up 3 bases, with 12 bases separating them. The germline V gene has CDR1 SNHLY and CDR2 FYNNEI. The CDR3 covers 13 residues. CDR3 sequence reads: CASRGGADYEQYF. The CDR3 nucleotides are TGTGCCAGCAGGGGGGGCGCCGACTACGAGCAGTACTTC.

This clonotype has at least ten counts. The rearrangement joins TRBV7-6 to TRBJ2-1; D is perhaps TRBD2 (5 bases). The CDR3 is 13 residues long. Germline-derived CDR1 and CDR2 are SGHVS and FNYEAQ. V dropped 2 bases and J dropped 9 bases, with 11 bases sitting between them. This CDR3 reads CASSLFRGGEQFF. In DNA, the CDR3 is TGTGCCAGCAGCTTATTTCGCGGAGGTGAGCAGTTCTTC.

J is TRBJ2-7 and V is TRBV14; D is perhaps TRBD2 (6 bases). Trimming took off 1 base at V and 2 bases at J, with 9 bases between the two ends. Germline loops: CDR1 SGHDN, CDR2 FVKESK. The CDR3 is 14 amino acids. CDR3 region: CASSQGSGPYEQYF. CDR3 nucleotide sequence: TGTGCCAGCAGCCAAGGTAGCGGCCCCTACGAGCAGTACTTC.

V usage is TRBV2 and J usage is TRBJ1-3, with 12 positions matching TRBD1. Germline-derived CDR1 and CDR2 are SNHLY and FYNNEI. The CDR3 covers 19 residues. V lost 5 bases to trimming and J lost 1 base; unmatched junction nucleotides: 12. In DNA form, the CDR3 reads TGTGCCAGCAGTTTACGGGACAGGGGGCCCAATGGGTCTGGAAACACCATATATTTT. It is translated as CASSLRDRGPNGSGNTIYF. The full variable domain, rest sourced from reference TRBV2 and TRBJ1-3, is EPEVTQTPSHQVTQMGQEVILRCVPISNHLYFYWYRQILGQKVEFLVSFYNNEISEKSEIFDDQFSVERPDGSNFTLKIRSTKLEDSAMYFCASSLRDRGPNGSGNTIYFGEGSWLTVV.